This T cell receptor beta chain was recorded in a study of cytomegalovirus exposure and HLA in healthy donors. Study-wide context: From about 180 million T cells, an earlier analysis saw some 120 million unique TCR beta sequences. Assignment to the Caucasian-associated ancestry cluster applied to around 82% of the approximately 400 genotyped donors.

CDR3 size: 14 residues. From germline, CDR1 is MNHNY and CDR2 SVGAGI (reference sequence). Trimming shortened V by 5 bases and J by 6 bases, and 13 bases separated the two germline ends. Turning to this clone: Its antigen is still unknown.

PCR used 60 Vbeta primers and 13 Jbeta primers. The repertoire was sequenced with immunoSEQ multiplex PCR; TCRdb's copy has only in-frame clones and lacks some. The sample records 130,000 or so clones, approximately 71% being singletons. Broader study findings: Most subjects had HLA-A and HLA-B alleles reportedly predicted accurately by TCR beta sequences. Later on, an analysis tied 18,000 or so TCR beta sequences to HLA alleles at 0.05 false discovery rate.

This clonotype originated in a woman aged 60-70 years in good health and CMV-seronegative. The chain recombines TRBV6-6 with TRBJ2-2; D perhaps matches TRBD1 (6 bases). Specimen: PBMCs. The CDR3 loop is CASSPRGKAGELFF. Written as DNA, the CDR3 is TGTGCCAGCAGTCCAAGGGGGAAGGCCGGGGAGCTGTTTTTT.